The 30 T cell receptor beta chains in this list originate from one sample, sequenced in a study of blood T cell repertoires in COVID-19. Profiling relied on immunoSEQ multiplex PCR, and the TCRdb table lists in-frame clones only, not all of them. This table holds about 270,000 clones, almost 85% found once. The sequenced sample was PBMCs or T cells enriched from blood (not recorded which). These receptors were taken from a woman aged 45 to 65 with acute COVID-19.

The rearrangement links TRBV5-1 to TRBJ2-3; 8 bases fit TRBD1. The CDR3 loop spans 19 amino acids. Trimming at V came to 3 bases and at J to 0 bases, leaving 15 bases not matched to a gene. Germline V gene lookup returns CDR1 SGHRS and CDR2 YFSETQ. CDR3 sequence reads: CASSSTGTGRLSSTDTQYF. In DNA form, the CDR3 reads TGCGCCAGCAGCTCAACCGGGACAGGAAGACTCTCTAGCACAGATACGCAGTATTTT.

The rearrangement uses TRBV5-6 and TRBJ1-2, with TRBD1 identical over 8 bases. This CDR3 region has 16 residues. Losses at the gene ends were 0 bases for V and 4 bases for J; bases not matched to a gene: 8. In germline, CDR1 is SGHDT, CDR2 YYEEEE. The CDR3 spells CASSLALGQGGYGYTF. In nucleotides, the CDR3 is TGTGCCAGCAGCTTGGCGCTAGGACAGGGTGGCTATGGCTACACCTTC.

The chain combines TRBV6-1 with TRBJ1-1; no firm D call. CDR1 is MNHNS, CDR2 SASEGT, per germline. The CDR3 covers 13 residues. The V end lost 2 bases, the J end lost 5 bases, and 9 bases lay between the germline ends. The CDR3: CASSESQVTEAFF. As DNA, the CDR3 is TGTGCCAGCAGTGAAAGTCAGGTTACTGAAGCTTTCTTT.

The chain couples TRBV11-2 to TRBJ1-6; D uncertain. Trimming took off 5 bases at V and 7 bases at J, with 6 bases between the two ends. In germline, CDR1 is SGHAT, CDR2 FQNNGV. This CDR3 spans 12 amino acids. DNA for the CDR3: TGTGCCAGCAGCCTCTTGAATTCACCCCTCCACTTT. It is translated as CASSLLNSPLHF.

The chain carries TRBV12-3 or TRBV12-4 and TRBJ2-7, with a tentative D call TRBD1 (5 bases). The CDR3 length is 13 residues. Trimming stripped 2 bases from V and 7 bases from J, with 12 bases between. CDR3 region: CASSLLQGREQYF. Here the CDR3 DNA reads TGTGCCAGCAGTTTACTCCAGGGAAGGGAGCAGTACTTC.

V gene TRBV7-8 combines with J gene TRBJ2-5; 7 positions agree with TRBD1. After removal of 6 bases from V and 2 bases from J, the junction contained 12 bases not matched to a gene. Germline V lookup: CDR1 SGHVS, CDR2 FQNEAQ. This CDR3 has 16 amino acids. CDR3: CASSRRGMDRQETQYF. The DNA of the CDR3 is TGTGCCAGCAGTAGAAGGGGAATGGACAGGCAAGAGACCCAGTACTTC.

The rearrangement links TRBV19 to TRBJ2-1; the match to TRBD2 covers 7 bases. From germline, CDR1 is LNHDA and CDR2 SQIVND (reference sequence). The CDR3 length is 15 residues. The junction had 8 bases not matched to a gene; V was cut back by 5 bases and J by 4 bases. CDR3 residues: CASSGTSVLYNEQFF. The CDR3 DNA reads as TGTGCCAGTAGTGGAACTAGCGTCCTTTACAATGAGCAGTTCTTC.

This clone was counted once. V is TRBV19 and J is TRBJ2-1, with D perhaps TRBD2 (6 bases). Germline V gene lookup returns CDR1 LNHDA and CDR2 SQIVND (reference sequence). Trimming left V 2 bases short and J 7 bases short, with 15 bases between. CDR3 length: 15 amino acids. This CDR3 is CASSITLGLRNEQFF. The CDR3 DNA sequence: TGTGCCAGTAGTATAACCCTGGGACTGAGGAATGAGCAGTTCTTC. Variable domain in full (rest from reference TRBV19 and TRBJ2-1): DGGITQSPKYLFRKEGQNVTLSCEQNLNHDAMYWYRQDPGQGLRLIYYSQIVNDFQKGDIAEGYSVSREKKESFPLTVTSAQKNPTAFYLCASSITLGLRNEQFFGPGTRLTVL.

The chain recombines TRBV5-1 with TRBJ2-7; tentative D call: TRBD1 (5 bases). V gave up 4 bases and J gave up 4 bases, with 6 bases separating them. The length of the CDR3 is 11 residues. From germline, CDR1 is SGHRS and CDR2 YFSETQ. CDR3 nucleotides: TGCGCCAGCAGCACAGGATACGAGCAGTACTTC. This encodes CASSTGYEQYF.

The CDR3 sequence: CASSRGRGVNGYTF. The CDR3 DNA is TGTGCCAGTAGTCGCGGGCGCGGGGTTAATGGCTACACCTTC. This rearrangement joins TRBV19 to TRBJ1-2; no definite D call. The CDR3 loop spans 14 amino acids. Germline CDR1 and CDR2: LNHDA and SQIVND (reference sequence). Trimming stripped 5 bases from V and 6 bases from J, with 16 bases between.

The chain links TRBV5-8 to TRBJ2-1; TRBD1 is a possible D gene (6 bases). V shed 6 bases and J shed 8 bases, with 21 bases lying between them. Germline loops: CDR1 SGHTS, CDR2 YDEGEE. The CDR3 contains 15 residues. The CDR3 DNA follows: TGTGCCAGCATCAGGCCCGGACAGCGAATGGATGAGCAGTTCTTC. This codes for CASIRPGQRMDEQFF.

This chain joins TRBV19 and TRBJ1-2; D ambiguous. Germline CDR1 LNHDA, CDR2 SQIVND (reference sequence). The V end lost 4 bases, the J end lost 9 bases, and 12 bases lay between the germline ends. This CDR3 contains 12 residues. CDR3 sequence: CASSTPGSSYTF. Written as DNA, the CDR3 is TGTGCCAGTAGTACTCCTGGCTCAAGCTACACCTTC.

This chain connects TRBV5-1 to TRBJ1-2; 7 nucleotides agree with TRBD1. The CDR3 runs to 14 residues. V gave up 0 bases and J gave up 4 bases; unmatched junction bases: 3. CDR1 is SGHRS and CDR2 is YFSETQ in the germline V gene. CDR3 sequence: CASSLEGQIYGYTF. The CDR3 DNA follows: TGCGCCAGCAGCTTGGAGGGACAGATCTATGGCTACACCTTC. Supplemented by reference TRBV5-1 and TRBJ1-2, the full variable domain reads KAGVTQTPRYLIKTRGQQVTLSCSPISGHRSVSWYQQTPGQGLQFLFEYFSETQRNKGNFPGRFSGRQFSNSRSEMNVSTLELGDSALYLCASSLEGQIYGYTFGSGTRLTVV.

This clone was detected once. This chain joins TRBV19 and TRBJ1-2, with 12 bases lining up with TRBD1. V lost 0 bases to trimming and J lost 8 bases; unmatched junction nucleotides: 7. Germline V lookup: CDR1 LNHDA, CDR2 SQIVND (reference sequence). This CDR3 contains 16 residues. For the CDR3, the DNA is TGTGCCAGTAGTATAGACCCGGGACAGGGGGCGCGAGGCTACACCTTC. Encoded protein: CASSIDPGQGARGYTF.

The CDR3 DNA sequence: TGTGCCAGCAGCGGGAGAACCAACACCATATATTTT. This sequence encodes CASSGRTNTIYF. The V gene is TRBV7-6, the J gene TRBJ1-3; D remains ambiguous. This CDR3 contains 12 residues. Germline loops: CDR1 SGHVS, CDR2 FNYEAQ. The ends were cut back, 5 bases at V and 7 bases at J, with 9 bases in the middle.

The CDR3: CASSNTYEQYF. CDR3 nucleotide sequence: TGTGCCAGCAGCAACACCTACGAGCAGTACTTC. This chain links TRBV6-2 or TRBV6-3 with TRBJ2-7, with unresolved D. The CDR3 loop spans 11 amino acids. Germline V gene sequence: CDR1 MNHEY, CDR2 SVGEGT. Trimming cost V 6 bases and J 2 bases, with 5 bases left between them.

Worth noting for this clone: This sample also contains other DNA sequences that code for the same CDR3. This chain connects TRBV18 to TRBJ1-1; 8 nucleotides line up with TRBD1. This CDR3 has 13 residues. In germline, CDR1 is KGHSH, CDR2 LQKENI. With V trimmed by 3 bases and J by 3 bases, 0 bases remained unmatched. In DNA, the CDR3 is TGTGCCAGCTCACCGGGACAGGACACTGAAGCTTTCTTT. It specifies CASSPGQDTEAFF.

The gene calls are TRBV15 and TRBJ1-2; tentative D call: TRBD1 (6 bases). The CDR3 length is 12 residues. Trimming pared 5 bases from V and 4 bases from J, leaving 8 bases between. Germline-derived CDR1 and CDR2 are LNHNV and YYDKDF (reference sequence). The CDR3 nucleotides are TGTGCCACCAGCGACAGGAGCTATGGCTACACCTTC. It yields the protein CATSDRSYGYTF.

This clone was counted only a few times. V is TRBV6-5 and J is TRBJ1-5; weak D call: TRBD1 (6 bases). With 5 bases removed from V and 6 bases from J, the gap between germline ends came to 17 bases. There are 15 residues in the CDR3. Germline V gene data show CDR1 as MNHEY and CDR2 as SVGAGI. The CDR3 sequence is CASSPTGKSSQPQHF. In DNA, the CDR3 is TGTGCCAGCAGTCCAACAGGGAAATCATCTCAGCCCCAGCATTTT.

This chain uses TRBV5-1 with TRBJ1-6; D remains unclear. V was clipped by 4 bases and J by 3 bases, with 8 bases between them. CDR1 and CDR2 (germline): SGHRS, YFSETQ. The CDR3 consists of 14 residues. The CDR3 DNA is TGCGCCAGCAGCGGGCCAGGCTATAATTCACCCCTCCACTTT. Protein sequence: CASSGPGYNSPLHF.

The gene calls are TRBV10-3 and TRBJ1-1; 8 bases agree with TRBD1. Germline values: CDR1 ENHRY, CDR2 SYGVKD. With V trimmed by 3 bases and J by 1 base, 7 bases remained unmatched. CDR3 size: 16 residues. The CDR3 DNA reads TGTGCCATCAGTGAACGCCAGGGGGCGTCGAACACTGAAGCTTTCTTT. It is translated as CAISERQGASNTEAFF.

The genes are TRBV12-3 or TRBV12-4 and TRBJ1-2; D remains ambiguous. Trimming cost V 5 bases and J 4 bases, with 8 bases left between them. This CDR3 has 12 residues. Written as DNA, the CDR3 is TGTGCCAGCAGTCAGGTTATCTATGGCTACACCTTC. It yields the protein CASSQVIYGYTF.

The V gene is TRBV18, the J gene TRBJ2-1; 9 bases match TRBD1. CDR1 and CDR2 (germline): KGHSH, LQKENI. V lost 3 bases to trimming and J lost 9 bases; unmatched junction nucleotides: 6. The CDR3 sequence is 14 residues long. The CDR3 loop reads CASSPMGTGSEQFF. The CDR3 bases are TGTGCCAGCTCACCGATGGGGACAGGGAGTGAGCAGTTCTTC.

The chain combines TRBV19 with TRBJ2-3; D is possibly TRBD1 (6 bases). V dropped 6 bases and J dropped 6 bases, with 22 bases sitting between them. CDR1 is LNHDA and CDR2 is SQIVND in the germline V gene (reference sequence). CDR3 size: 16 residues. The CDR3 coding sequence is TGTGCCAGTAGCCGGTTCCGGGACACCCTGGGGGATACGCAGTATTTT. Protein sequence: CASSRFRDTLGDTQYF.

This clone was found a few times. The gene calls are TRBV28 and TRBJ1-4; 7 nucleotides line up with TRBD1. Germline V gene sequence: CDR1 MDHEN, CDR2 SYDVKM. V shed 5 bases and J 5 bases; nucleotides not matched to a gene: 8. The CDR3 length is 15 residues. CDR3 protein: CASSIIDRVNEKLFF. The CDR3 nucleotides read TGTGCCAGCAGTATCATCGACAGGGTCAATGAAAAACTGTTTTTT.

For this clone: The same CDR3 can be traced to other DNA sequences in this sample. The V call is TRBV5-1, the J call TRBJ2-7, with a weak D call TRBD1 (6 bases). This CDR3 comprises 14 residues. CDR1 and CDR2 from the germline V gene are SGHRS and YFSETQ. Trimming stripped 3 bases from V and 2 bases from J, with 12 bases between. The CDR3 DNA reads as TGCGCCAGCAGCTCCCGGGACACCCCCTACGAGCAGTACTTC. It codes for CASSSRDTPYEQYF.

The chain carries TRBV7-3 and TRBJ1-1; D might be TRBD1 (5 bases). V was cut by 5 bases and J by 2 bases, with 9 bases left in between. From germline, CDR1 is SGHTA and CDR2 FQGTGA. CDR3 length: 13 amino acids. The DNA of the CDR3 is TGTGCCAGCAGCCCGACAGTTAACACTGAAGCTTTCTTT. Its translation is CASSPTVNTEAFF.

This clone was observed once. The CDR3 coding sequence is TGTGCCTGGAATCGAGCGGACAGCACAGATACGCAGTATTTT. Its protein is CAWNRADSTDTQYF. V and J are TRBV30 and TRBJ2-3; perhaps TRBD2 as D (5 bases). V gave up 4 bases and J gave up 0 bases, with 11 bases separating them. Germline values: CDR1 GTSNPN, CDR2 SVGIG (reference sequence). The CDR3 contains 14 residues.

The V call is TRBV5-1, the J call TRBJ1-4; D possibly corresponds to TRBD1 (5 bases). The CDR3 spans 16 residues. With 2 bases removed from V and 5 bases from J, the gap between germline ends came to 16 bases. Germline CDR1 is SGHRS and CDR2 is YFSETQ. The CDR3 sequence is CASSFGGTGSNEKLFF. The CDR3 DNA follows: TGCGCCAGCAGCTTTGGCGGGACGGGCTCGAATGAAAAACTGTTTTTT.

V and J are TRBV7-2 and TRBJ1-2; D might be TRBD1 (6 bases). The CDR3 covers 15 residues. Germline V gene data show CDR1 as SGHTA and CDR2 as FQGNSA. V lost 3 bases, J lost 10 bases, and 21 bases lay in between. CDR3 nucleotides: TGTGCCAGCAGCTTGGGACAACCCGGTAGTAAGGACTACACCTTC. Protein product: CASSLGQPGSKDYTF.